The 24 T cell receptor beta chains given below trace back to one sample, sequenced in a study of cytomegalovirus exposure and HLA in healthy donors. The PCR employed 60 Vbeta primers together with 13 Jbeta primers. Clones were sequenced by immunoSEQ multiplex PCR, and TCRdb holds only the in-frame ones, with some missing. The table has fewer than 150,000 clones, about 85% seen once. The sequenced sample was PBMCs. Every receptor here comes from a woman between 25 and 40 years old in good health and CMV-seropositive.

The chain is built from TRBV28 and TRBJ1-1; the match to TRBD1 covers 11 bases. With 3 bases clipped from V and 6 bases from J, the junction kept 9 bases outside the gene matches. Germline values: CDR1 MDHEN, CDR2 SYDVKM. The CDR3 totals 16 residues. As DNA, the CDR3 is TGTGCCAGCAGTTTCACTTGGGGACAGGGGGTTCCTGAAGCTTTCTTT. This gives the protein CASSFTWGQGVPEAFF.

The chain uses TRBV11-2 and TRBJ1-2; no definite D call. CDR1 and CDR2 (germline): SGHAT, FQNNGV. The CDR3 extends over 15 amino acids. The V end was cut by 3 bases, the J end by 2 bases, with 13 bases between. CDR3 in DNA: TGTGCCAGCAGCTTGGTGGAGGGATTAAACTATGGCTACACCTTC. It yields the protein CASSLVEGLNYGYTF.

The chain employs TRBV2 and TRBJ1-2; 7 nucleotides agree with TRBD1. Trimming removed 4 bases from V and 7 bases from J; junction bases left unmatched: 6. The germline V gene encodes CDR1 SNHLY and CDR2 FYNNEI. The CDR3 has 13 amino acids. This chain's CDR3 is CASSGRTGAGYTF. The CDR3 DNA is TGTGCCAGCAGTGGCAGGACAGGAGCTGGCTACACCTTC.

The chain links TRBV30 to TRBJ1-4, with TRBD1 matching over 8 bases. Germline V CDR1 and CDR2: GTSNPN, SVGIG (reference sequence). J gave up 3 bases and V 2 bases, and 8 bases lay outside the gene matches. The CDR3 is 16 residues long. Here the CDR3 DNA reads TGTGCCTGGAGTCCCCCCTGGACAGGGCCTAATGAAAAACTGTTTTTT. Translating gives CAWSPPWTGPNEKLFF.

This clone was counted a single time. The chain joins TRBV5-6 to TRBJ2-7; 13 bases match TRBD2. Germline V gene lookup returns CDR1 SGHDT and CDR2 YYEEEE. The V gene end was trimmed by 0 bases and the J gene end by 5 bases; junction bases not matched to a gene: 5. The CDR3 loop spans 16 amino acids. The CDR3 protein is CASSLGLAGGGNEQYF. CDR3 nucleotide sequence: TGTGCCAGCAGCTTGGGACTAGCGGGGGGTGGCAACGAGCAGTACTTC.

The chain combines TRBV2 with TRBJ2-5, with D possibly matching TRBD2 (5 bases). CDR1 SNHLY and CDR2 FYNNEI come from the germline V gene. This CDR3 is 15 amino acids long. Deletions cut 2 bases from V and 2 bases from J, with 12 bases between. The CDR3 nucleotides read TGTGCCAGCAGTGAACAGTTAGCGTTGCAAGAGACCCAGTACTTC. This translates into CASSEQLALQETQYF. The full variable domain, completed using reference TRBV2 and TRBJ2-5, is EPEVTQTPSHQVTQMGQEVILRCVPISNHLYFYWYRQILGQKVEFLVSFYNNEISEKSEIFDDQFSVERPDGSNFTLKIRSTKLEDSAMYFCASSEQLALQETQYFGPGTRLLVL.

The chain recombines TRBV5-1 with TRBJ1-1, with 7 bases lining up with TRBD1. CDR1 SGHRS and CDR2 YFSETQ come from the germline V gene. The CDR3 is made up of 15 amino acids. V dropped 4 bases and J dropped 4; count of bases not matched to a gene: 10. The CDR3 DNA follows: TGCGCCAGCAGCACCCTAGGGGGCGCAGGCACTGAAGCTTTCTTT. Translating gives CASSTLGGAGTEAFF.

The chain recombines TRBV2 with TRBJ2-2, with 12 bases that match TRBD2. The CDR3 has 16 residues. J gave up 4 bases and V 6 bases, and 6 bases lay outside the gene matches. Germline V CDR1 and CDR2: SNHLY, FYNNEI. The DNA of the CDR3 is TGTGCCAGCAGGCCTCTAGCGGGGGGGCTCACCGGGGAGCTGTTTTTT. Amino acids: CASRPLAGGLTGELFF.

J is TRBJ1-3 and V is TRBV30, with TRBD1 as a possible D gene (5 bases). Germline values: CDR1 GTSNPN, CDR2 SVGIG (reference sequence). V shed 1 base and J shed 3 bases, with 13 bases lying between them. The length of the CDR3 is 15 residues. CDR3 in amino acids: CAWSASWGGGNTIYF. CDR3 sequence (DNA): TGTGCCTGGAGTGCCTCGTGGGGGGGTGGAAACACCATATATTTT.

This CDR3 is CASSLGLGGGDTQYF. The CDR3 region has the DNA TGTGCCAGCAGCTTAGGCCTAGGCGGGGGAGATACGCAGTATTTT. The V call is TRBV5-4, the J call TRBJ2-3; 7 bases map to TRBD2. Germline CDR1 SGHNT, CDR2 YYREEE (reference sequence). CDR3 length: 15 residues. Losses at the gene ends were 2 bases for V and 5 bases for J; bases not matched to a gene: 8.

The CDR3 DNA reads as TGTGCCATCAGTGGAGGGACTAGCGGGAGACTGGGCGAGCAGTACTTC. It specifies CAISGGTSGRLGEQYF. The rearrangement links TRBV10-3 to TRBJ2-7; 14 bases agree with TRBD2. Germline CDR1 reads ENHRY; CDR2 reads SYGVKD. The CDR3 length is 16 residues. V dropped 4 bases and J dropped 6; count of bases not matched to a gene: 8.

The gene calls are TRBV29-1 and TRBJ1-1; D gene unclear. CDR3 length: 15 amino acids. The germline V gene has CDR1 SQVTM and CDR2 ANQGSEA. Trimming removed 4 bases at V and 0 bases at J, with 15 bases between. The CDR3 DNA is TGCAGCGTTGTATTTGTCGGAGCTTTGAACACTGAAGCTTTCTTT. Translating it yields CSVVFVGALNTEAFF.

V usage is TRBV10-3 and J usage is TRBJ1-6; possible D gene TRBD1, 5 bases. CDR3 size: 14 residues. Germline V gives CDR1 ENHRY, CDR2 SYGVKD. Between the trimmed V and J ends, which lost 3 bases and 7 bases, there was a span of 10 bases. The CDR3 DNA reads as TGTGCCATCAGTGATGGGCAGGGAAATTCACCCCTCCACTTT. This encodes CAISDGQGNSPLHF.

The V call is TRBV27, the J call TRBJ1-1; D uncertain. Germline V CDR1 and CDR2: MNHEY, SMNVEV (reference sequence). This CDR3 region has 13 residues. Deletions cut 3 bases from V and 1 base from J, with 6 bases between. The CDR3 spells CASSFRGNTEAFF. CDR3 bases: TGTGCCAGCAGTTTCCGGGGGAACACTGAAGCTTTCTTT.

CDR3 nucleotides: TGTGCCAGTAGTATAGGAACGAAGGGGTATGGCTACACCTTC. Encoded protein: CASSIGTKGYGYTF. The chain recombines TRBV19 with TRBJ1-2; weak D call: TRBD1 (5 bases). Germline V gene sequence: CDR1 LNHDA, CDR2 SQIVND (reference sequence). The length of the CDR3 is 14 residues. V was clipped by 1 base and J by 5 bases, with 11 bases between them.

V and J are TRBV6-5 and TRBJ2-7, with no clear D. Germline assignment: CDR1 MNHEY and CDR2 SVGAGI. Trimming removed 10 bases at V and 0 bases at J, with 16 bases between. The CDR3 has 14 residues. This CDR3 reads CATPLAVSSYEQYF. The CDR3 coding sequence is TGTGCCACCCCTTTGGCGGTGAGCTCCTACGAGCAGTACTTC.

The chain is built from TRBV5-1 and TRBJ2-2; 8 bases are shared with TRBD1. CDR3 length: 15 amino acids. V shed 1 base and J 7 bases; nucleotides not matched to a gene: 6. Germline V gene lookup returns CDR1 SGHRS and CDR2 YFSETQ. The CDR3 here is CASSLSGQGNGELFF. In DNA, the CDR3 is TGCGCCAGCAGCTTGAGTGGACAGGGCAACGGGGAGCTGTTTTTT.

Points on this clone: Other DNA sequences in the same sample also yield this CDR3. The gene calls are TRBV15 and TRBJ1-5; no clear D. V was trimmed by 3 bases and J by 7 bases, leaving 10 bases between them. The germline V gene has CDR1 LNHNV and CDR2 YYDKDF (reference sequence). The CDR3 consists of 13 residues. In DNA form, the CDR3 reads TGTGCCACCAGCAGGGTAGAGGGCCAGCCCCAGCATTTT. Translation: CATSRVEGQPQHF.

This sequence joins TRBV6-4 and TRBJ2-3; 8 bases match TRBD2. The J segment lost 4 bases and the V segment lost 6 bases, leaving 12 bases of the junction unmatched. The CDR3 spans 16 residues. Germline assignment: CDR1 MRHNA and CDR2 SNTAGT. The CDR3 spells CASRMALAGKADTQYF. The CDR3 DNA follows: TGTGCCAGCAGGATGGCCTTAGCGGGGAAGGCAGATACGCAGTATTTT.

The chain couples TRBV30 to TRBJ2-5; possible D gene TRBD2, 5 bases. CDR1 and CDR2 (germline): GTSNPN, SVGIG (reference sequence). CDR3 length: 13 amino acids. Trimming took off 0 bases at V and 9 bases at J, with 14 bases between the two ends. The CDR3 coding sequence is TGTGCCTGGAGTGTGCTGGGTATGAGGGCCCAGTACTTC. It translates to CAWSVLGMRAQYF.

Worth noting for this clone: Other DNA sequences in this sample translate to the same CDR3. The chain links TRBV5-1 to TRBJ2-7; TRBD2 matches 11 bases. Germline V gives CDR1 SGHRS, CDR2 YFSETQ. CDR3 length: 15 residues. The V and J ends lost 2 bases and 1 base, in that order; junction bases with no gene match: 2. The CDR3 DNA follows: TGCGCCAGCAGCTTAACTAGCGGGAGTTCCTACGAGCAGTACTTC. Translated, it gives CASSLTSGSSYEQYF. Based on the CDR3 plus reference TRBV5-1 and TRBJ2-7, the full variable domain is KAGVTQTPRYLIKTRGQQVTLSCSPISGHRSVSWYQQTPGQGLQFLFEYFSETQRNKGNFPGRFSGRQFSNSRSEMNVSTLELGDSALYLCASSLTSGSSYEQYFGPGTRLTVT.

The chain uses TRBV6-6 and TRBJ1-2; 9 bases line up with TRBD1. The V and J ends lost 5 bases and 8 bases, in that order; junction bases with no gene match: 12. Germline V gene data show CDR1 as MNHNY and CDR2 as SVGAGI (reference sequence). The CDR3 is 15 residues long. CDR3 coding DNA: TGTGCCAGCAGTCCCCCCTCACAGGGGGCGAGGGGCTACACCTTC. It codes for CASSPPSQGARGYTF.

V and J are TRBV18 and TRBJ2-1; possibly TRBD1 for D (5 bases). CDR1 KGHSH and CDR2 LQKENI come from the germline V gene. Trimming took off 6 bases at V and 1 base at J, with 10 bases between the two ends. The CDR3 extends over 14 amino acids. CDR3 nucleotide sequence: TGTGCCAGCTCCTCAGGGTCGTCCTACAATGAGCAGTTCTTC. Translated, it gives CASSSGSSYNEQFF.

The rearrangement uses TRBV29-1 and TRBJ2-7; D may be TRBD1 (5 bases). The CDR3 sequence is 14 residues long. Germline V gene data show CDR1 as SQVTM and CDR2 as ANQGSEA. V was clipped by 2 bases and J by 6 bases, with 17 bases between them. The CDR3 loop is CSVERGREGREQYF. CDR3 in DNA: TGCAGCGTTGAAAGGGGCAGGGAAGGCCGCGAGCAGTACTTC.